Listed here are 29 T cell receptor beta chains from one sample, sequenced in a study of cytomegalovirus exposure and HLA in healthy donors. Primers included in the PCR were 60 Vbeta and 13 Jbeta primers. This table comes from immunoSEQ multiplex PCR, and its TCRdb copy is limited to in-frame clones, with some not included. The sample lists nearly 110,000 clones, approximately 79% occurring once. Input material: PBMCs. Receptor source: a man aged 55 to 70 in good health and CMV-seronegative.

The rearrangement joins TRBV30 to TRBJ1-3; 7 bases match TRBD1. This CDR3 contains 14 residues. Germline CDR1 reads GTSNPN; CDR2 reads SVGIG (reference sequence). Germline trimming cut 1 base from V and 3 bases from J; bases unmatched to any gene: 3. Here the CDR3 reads CAWSAGGGGNTIYF. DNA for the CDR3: TGTGCCTGGAGTGCAGGGGGAGGTGGAAACACCATATATTTT.

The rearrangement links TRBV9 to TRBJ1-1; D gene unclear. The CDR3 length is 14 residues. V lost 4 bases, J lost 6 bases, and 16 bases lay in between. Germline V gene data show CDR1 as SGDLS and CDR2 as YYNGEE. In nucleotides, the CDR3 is TGTGCCAGCAGCCCAAGAGAGACATCGGCTGAAGCTTTCTTT. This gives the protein CASSPRETSAEAFF.

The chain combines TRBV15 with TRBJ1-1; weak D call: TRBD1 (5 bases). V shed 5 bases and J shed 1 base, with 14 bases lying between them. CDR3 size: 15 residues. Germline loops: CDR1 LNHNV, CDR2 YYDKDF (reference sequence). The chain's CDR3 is CATSPWGRENTEAFF. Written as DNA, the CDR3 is TGTGCCACCAGCCCGTGGGGCAGGGAGAACACTGAAGCTTTCTTT.

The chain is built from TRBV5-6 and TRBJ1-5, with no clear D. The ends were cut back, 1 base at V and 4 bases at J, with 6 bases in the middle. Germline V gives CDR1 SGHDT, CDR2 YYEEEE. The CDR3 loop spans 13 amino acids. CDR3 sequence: CASSLSGNQPQHF. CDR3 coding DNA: TGTGCCAGCAGCTTGTCAGGTAATCAGCCCCAGCATTTT.

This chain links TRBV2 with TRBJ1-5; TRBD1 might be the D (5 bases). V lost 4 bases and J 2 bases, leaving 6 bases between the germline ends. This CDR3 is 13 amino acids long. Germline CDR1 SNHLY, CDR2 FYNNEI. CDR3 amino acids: CASSVQGNQPQHF. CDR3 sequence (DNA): TGTGCCAGCAGTGTACAGGGCAATCAGCCCCAGCATTTT.

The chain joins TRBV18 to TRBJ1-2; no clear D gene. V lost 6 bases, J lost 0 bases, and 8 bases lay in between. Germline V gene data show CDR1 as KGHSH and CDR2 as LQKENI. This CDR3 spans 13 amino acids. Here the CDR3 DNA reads TGTGCCAGCTCCGAACAAGCTAACTATGGCTACACCTTC. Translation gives CASSEQANYGYTF.

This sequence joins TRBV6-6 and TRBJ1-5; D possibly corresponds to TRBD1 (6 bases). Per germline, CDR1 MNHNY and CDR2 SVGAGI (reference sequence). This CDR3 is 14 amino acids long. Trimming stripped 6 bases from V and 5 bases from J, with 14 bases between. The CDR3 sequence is CASRPQGSDQPQHF. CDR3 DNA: TGTGCCAGCAGACCGCAGGGGAGCGATCAGCCCCAGCATTTT.

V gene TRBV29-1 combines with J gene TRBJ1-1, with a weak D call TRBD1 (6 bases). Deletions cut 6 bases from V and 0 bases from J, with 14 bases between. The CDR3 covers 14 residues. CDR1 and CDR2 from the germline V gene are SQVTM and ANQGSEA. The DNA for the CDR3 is TGCAGCGTCCATAGACAGGCTTTGAACACTGAAGCTTTCTTT. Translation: CSVHRQALNTEAFF.

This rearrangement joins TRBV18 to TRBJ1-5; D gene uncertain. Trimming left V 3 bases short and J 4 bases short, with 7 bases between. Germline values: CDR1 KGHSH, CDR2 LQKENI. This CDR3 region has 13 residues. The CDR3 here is CASSPEGNQPQHF. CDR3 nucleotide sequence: TGTGCCAGCTCACCCGAGGGTAATCAGCCCCAGCATTTT.

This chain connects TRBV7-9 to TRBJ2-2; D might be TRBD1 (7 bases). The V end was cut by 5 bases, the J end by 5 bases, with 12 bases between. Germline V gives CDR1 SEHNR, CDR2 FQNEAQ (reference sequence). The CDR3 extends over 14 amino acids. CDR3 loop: CASSQQGRTGELFF. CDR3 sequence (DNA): TGTGCCAGCAGCCAACAGGGGAGGACCGGGGAGCTGTTTTTT.

DNA for the CDR3: TGTGCCAGCGTCCTCGGACAGGGGGCGGGCGAGCAGTACTTC. This codes for CASVLGQGAGEQYF. The V call is TRBV7-9, the J call TRBJ2-7, with TRBD1 matching 11 bases. Germline V lookup: CDR1 SEHNR, CDR2 FQNEAQ (reference sequence). The CDR3 loop spans 14 amino acids. V was pared by 8 bases and J by 6 bases, with 9 bases of the junction left unmatched.

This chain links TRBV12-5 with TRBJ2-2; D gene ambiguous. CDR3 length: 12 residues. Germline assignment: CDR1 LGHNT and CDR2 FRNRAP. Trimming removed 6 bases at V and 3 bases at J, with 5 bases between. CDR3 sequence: CASGPYTGELFF. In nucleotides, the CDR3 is TGTGCTAGTGGCCCCTACACCGGGGAGCTGTTTTTT.

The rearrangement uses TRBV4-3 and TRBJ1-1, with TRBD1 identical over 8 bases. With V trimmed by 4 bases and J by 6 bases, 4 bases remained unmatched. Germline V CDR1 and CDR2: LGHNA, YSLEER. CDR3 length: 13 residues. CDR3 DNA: TGCGCCAGCAGCCTTGGACAGGGCCCTGAAGCTTTCTTT. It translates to CASSLGQGPEAFF.

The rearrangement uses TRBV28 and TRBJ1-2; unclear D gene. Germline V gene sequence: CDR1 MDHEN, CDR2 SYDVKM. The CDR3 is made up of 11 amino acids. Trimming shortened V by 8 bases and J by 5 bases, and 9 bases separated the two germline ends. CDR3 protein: CASSGYYGYTF. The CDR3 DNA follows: TGTGCCAGCTCGGGTTATTATGGCTACACCTTC.

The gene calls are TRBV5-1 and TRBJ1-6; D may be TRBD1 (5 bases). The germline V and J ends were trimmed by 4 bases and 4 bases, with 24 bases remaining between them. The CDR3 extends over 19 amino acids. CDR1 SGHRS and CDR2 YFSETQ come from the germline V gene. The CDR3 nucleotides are TGCGCCAGCAGCAGATCCGGGACTTCACCTAACGGGTATAATTCACCCCTCCACTTT. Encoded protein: CASSRSGTSPNGYNSPLHF.

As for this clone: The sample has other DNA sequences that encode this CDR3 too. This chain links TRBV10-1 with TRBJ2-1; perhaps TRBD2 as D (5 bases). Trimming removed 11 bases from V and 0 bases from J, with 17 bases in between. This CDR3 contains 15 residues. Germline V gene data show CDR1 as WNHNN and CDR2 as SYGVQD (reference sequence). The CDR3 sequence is CASPSTTSSYNEQFF. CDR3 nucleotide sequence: TGCGCCTCGCCTTCGACTACGAGCTCCTACAATGAGCAGTTCTTC.

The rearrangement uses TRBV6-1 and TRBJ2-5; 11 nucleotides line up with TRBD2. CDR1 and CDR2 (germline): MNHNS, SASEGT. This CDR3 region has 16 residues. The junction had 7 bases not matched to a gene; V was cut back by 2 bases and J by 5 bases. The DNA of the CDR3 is TGTGCCAGCAGTGAAACTCCTAGCGGGGGGTGGGAGACCCAGTACTTC. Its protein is CASSETPSGGWETQYF.

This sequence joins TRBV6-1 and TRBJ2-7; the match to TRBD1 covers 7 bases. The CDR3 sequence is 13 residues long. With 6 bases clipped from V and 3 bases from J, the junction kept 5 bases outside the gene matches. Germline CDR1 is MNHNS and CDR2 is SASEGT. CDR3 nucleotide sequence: TGTGCCAGCAGAGACAGGGCCATCTACGAGCAGTACGTC. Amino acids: CASRDRAIYEQYV.

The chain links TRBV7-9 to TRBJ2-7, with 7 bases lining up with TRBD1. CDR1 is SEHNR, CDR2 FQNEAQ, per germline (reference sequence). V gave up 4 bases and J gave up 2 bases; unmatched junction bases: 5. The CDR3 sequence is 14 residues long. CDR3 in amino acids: CASSSTTGTYEQYV. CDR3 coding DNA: TGTGCCAGCAGCTCCACGACAGGGACCTACGAGCAGTACGTC.

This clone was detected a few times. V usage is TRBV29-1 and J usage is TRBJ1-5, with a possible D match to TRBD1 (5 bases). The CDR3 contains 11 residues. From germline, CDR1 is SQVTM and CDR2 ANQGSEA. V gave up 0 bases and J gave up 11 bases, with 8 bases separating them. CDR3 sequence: CSVEERGAQHF. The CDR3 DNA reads TGCAGCGTTGAAGAGCGGGGGGCCCAGCATTTT.

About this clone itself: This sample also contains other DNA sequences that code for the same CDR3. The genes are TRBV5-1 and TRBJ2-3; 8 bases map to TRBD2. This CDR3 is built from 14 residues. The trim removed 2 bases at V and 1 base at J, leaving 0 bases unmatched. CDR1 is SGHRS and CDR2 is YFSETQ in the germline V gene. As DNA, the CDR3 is TGCGCCAGCAGCTTAGCGGGGGGCACAGATACGCAGTATTTT. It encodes CASSLAGGTDTQYF.

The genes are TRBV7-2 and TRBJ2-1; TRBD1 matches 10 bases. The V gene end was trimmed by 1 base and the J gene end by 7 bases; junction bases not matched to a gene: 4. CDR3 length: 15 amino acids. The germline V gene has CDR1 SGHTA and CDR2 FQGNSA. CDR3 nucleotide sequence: TGTGCCAGCAGCTTAGAGACAGGGGGCATGAATGAGCAGTTCTTC. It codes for CASSLETGGMNEQFF. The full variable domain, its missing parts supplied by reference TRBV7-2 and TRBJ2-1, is GAGVSQSPSNKVTEKGKDVELRCDPISGHTALYWYRQSLGQGLEFLIYFQGNSAPDKSGLPSDRFSAERTGGSVSTLTIQRTQQEDSAVYLCASSLETGGMNEQFFGPGTRLTVL.

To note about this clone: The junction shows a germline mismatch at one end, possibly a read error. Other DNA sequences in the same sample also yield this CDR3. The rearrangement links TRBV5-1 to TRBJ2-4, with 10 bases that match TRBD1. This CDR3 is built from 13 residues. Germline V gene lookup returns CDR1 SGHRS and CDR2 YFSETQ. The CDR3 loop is CASSLDRGNIQYF. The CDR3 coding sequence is TGCGCCAGCAGTTTGGACAGGGGGAACATTCAGTACTTC. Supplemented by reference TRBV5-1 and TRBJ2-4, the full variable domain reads KAGVTQTPRYLIKTRGQQVTLSCSPISGHRSVSWYQQTPGQGLQFLFEYFSETQRNKGNFPGRFSGRQFSNSRSEMNVSTLELGDSALYLCASSLDRGNIQYFGAGTRLSVL.

CDR3 in DNA: TGTGCCATCAGTTCTTGGGGGGGAGAGGGGGGCGAGCAGTACTTC. Protein product: CAISSWGGEGGEQYF. This chain uses TRBV10-3 with TRBJ2-7; possible D gene TRBD2, 7 bases. CDR1 is ENHRY and CDR2 is SYGVKD in the germline V gene. This CDR3 has 15 residues. Trimming took off 5 bases at V and 6 bases at J, with 20 bases between the two ends.

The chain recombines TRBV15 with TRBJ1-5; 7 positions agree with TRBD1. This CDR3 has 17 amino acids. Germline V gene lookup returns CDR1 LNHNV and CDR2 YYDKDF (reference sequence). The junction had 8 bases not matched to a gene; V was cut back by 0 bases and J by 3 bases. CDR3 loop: CATSRDRGHHDNQPQHF. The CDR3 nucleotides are TGTGCCACCAGCAGAGATAGGGGGCACCATGACAATCAGCCCCAGCATTTT.

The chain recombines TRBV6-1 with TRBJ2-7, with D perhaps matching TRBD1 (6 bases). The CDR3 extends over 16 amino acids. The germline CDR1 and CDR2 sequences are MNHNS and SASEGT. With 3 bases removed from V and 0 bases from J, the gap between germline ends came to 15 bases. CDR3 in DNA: TGTGCCAGCAGTGAGGGCTACAGGGAGAGCTCCTACGAGCAGTACGTC. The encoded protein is CASSEGYRESSYEQYV.

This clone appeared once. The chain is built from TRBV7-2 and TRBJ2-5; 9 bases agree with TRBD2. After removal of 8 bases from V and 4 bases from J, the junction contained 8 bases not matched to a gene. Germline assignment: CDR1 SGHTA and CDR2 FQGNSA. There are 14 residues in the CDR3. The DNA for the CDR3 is TGTGCCAGCCGGCCTATGCGGGGGGGAGAGACCCAGTACTTC. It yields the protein CASRPMRGGETQYF.

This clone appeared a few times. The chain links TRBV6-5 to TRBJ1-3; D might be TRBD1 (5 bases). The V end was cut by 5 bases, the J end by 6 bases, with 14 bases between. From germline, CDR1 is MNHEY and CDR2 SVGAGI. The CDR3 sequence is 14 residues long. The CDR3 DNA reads TGTGCCAGCAGTGACCAGGGAGGGTTAAACACCATATATTTT. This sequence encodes CASSDQGGLNTIYF.

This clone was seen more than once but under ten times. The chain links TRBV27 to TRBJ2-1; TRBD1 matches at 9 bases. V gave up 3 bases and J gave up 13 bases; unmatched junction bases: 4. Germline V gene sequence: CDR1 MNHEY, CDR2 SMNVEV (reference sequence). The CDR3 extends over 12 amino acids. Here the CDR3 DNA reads TGTGCCAGCAGTTTTACAGGGGGCGTCCAGTTCTTC. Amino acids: CASSFTGGVQFF.